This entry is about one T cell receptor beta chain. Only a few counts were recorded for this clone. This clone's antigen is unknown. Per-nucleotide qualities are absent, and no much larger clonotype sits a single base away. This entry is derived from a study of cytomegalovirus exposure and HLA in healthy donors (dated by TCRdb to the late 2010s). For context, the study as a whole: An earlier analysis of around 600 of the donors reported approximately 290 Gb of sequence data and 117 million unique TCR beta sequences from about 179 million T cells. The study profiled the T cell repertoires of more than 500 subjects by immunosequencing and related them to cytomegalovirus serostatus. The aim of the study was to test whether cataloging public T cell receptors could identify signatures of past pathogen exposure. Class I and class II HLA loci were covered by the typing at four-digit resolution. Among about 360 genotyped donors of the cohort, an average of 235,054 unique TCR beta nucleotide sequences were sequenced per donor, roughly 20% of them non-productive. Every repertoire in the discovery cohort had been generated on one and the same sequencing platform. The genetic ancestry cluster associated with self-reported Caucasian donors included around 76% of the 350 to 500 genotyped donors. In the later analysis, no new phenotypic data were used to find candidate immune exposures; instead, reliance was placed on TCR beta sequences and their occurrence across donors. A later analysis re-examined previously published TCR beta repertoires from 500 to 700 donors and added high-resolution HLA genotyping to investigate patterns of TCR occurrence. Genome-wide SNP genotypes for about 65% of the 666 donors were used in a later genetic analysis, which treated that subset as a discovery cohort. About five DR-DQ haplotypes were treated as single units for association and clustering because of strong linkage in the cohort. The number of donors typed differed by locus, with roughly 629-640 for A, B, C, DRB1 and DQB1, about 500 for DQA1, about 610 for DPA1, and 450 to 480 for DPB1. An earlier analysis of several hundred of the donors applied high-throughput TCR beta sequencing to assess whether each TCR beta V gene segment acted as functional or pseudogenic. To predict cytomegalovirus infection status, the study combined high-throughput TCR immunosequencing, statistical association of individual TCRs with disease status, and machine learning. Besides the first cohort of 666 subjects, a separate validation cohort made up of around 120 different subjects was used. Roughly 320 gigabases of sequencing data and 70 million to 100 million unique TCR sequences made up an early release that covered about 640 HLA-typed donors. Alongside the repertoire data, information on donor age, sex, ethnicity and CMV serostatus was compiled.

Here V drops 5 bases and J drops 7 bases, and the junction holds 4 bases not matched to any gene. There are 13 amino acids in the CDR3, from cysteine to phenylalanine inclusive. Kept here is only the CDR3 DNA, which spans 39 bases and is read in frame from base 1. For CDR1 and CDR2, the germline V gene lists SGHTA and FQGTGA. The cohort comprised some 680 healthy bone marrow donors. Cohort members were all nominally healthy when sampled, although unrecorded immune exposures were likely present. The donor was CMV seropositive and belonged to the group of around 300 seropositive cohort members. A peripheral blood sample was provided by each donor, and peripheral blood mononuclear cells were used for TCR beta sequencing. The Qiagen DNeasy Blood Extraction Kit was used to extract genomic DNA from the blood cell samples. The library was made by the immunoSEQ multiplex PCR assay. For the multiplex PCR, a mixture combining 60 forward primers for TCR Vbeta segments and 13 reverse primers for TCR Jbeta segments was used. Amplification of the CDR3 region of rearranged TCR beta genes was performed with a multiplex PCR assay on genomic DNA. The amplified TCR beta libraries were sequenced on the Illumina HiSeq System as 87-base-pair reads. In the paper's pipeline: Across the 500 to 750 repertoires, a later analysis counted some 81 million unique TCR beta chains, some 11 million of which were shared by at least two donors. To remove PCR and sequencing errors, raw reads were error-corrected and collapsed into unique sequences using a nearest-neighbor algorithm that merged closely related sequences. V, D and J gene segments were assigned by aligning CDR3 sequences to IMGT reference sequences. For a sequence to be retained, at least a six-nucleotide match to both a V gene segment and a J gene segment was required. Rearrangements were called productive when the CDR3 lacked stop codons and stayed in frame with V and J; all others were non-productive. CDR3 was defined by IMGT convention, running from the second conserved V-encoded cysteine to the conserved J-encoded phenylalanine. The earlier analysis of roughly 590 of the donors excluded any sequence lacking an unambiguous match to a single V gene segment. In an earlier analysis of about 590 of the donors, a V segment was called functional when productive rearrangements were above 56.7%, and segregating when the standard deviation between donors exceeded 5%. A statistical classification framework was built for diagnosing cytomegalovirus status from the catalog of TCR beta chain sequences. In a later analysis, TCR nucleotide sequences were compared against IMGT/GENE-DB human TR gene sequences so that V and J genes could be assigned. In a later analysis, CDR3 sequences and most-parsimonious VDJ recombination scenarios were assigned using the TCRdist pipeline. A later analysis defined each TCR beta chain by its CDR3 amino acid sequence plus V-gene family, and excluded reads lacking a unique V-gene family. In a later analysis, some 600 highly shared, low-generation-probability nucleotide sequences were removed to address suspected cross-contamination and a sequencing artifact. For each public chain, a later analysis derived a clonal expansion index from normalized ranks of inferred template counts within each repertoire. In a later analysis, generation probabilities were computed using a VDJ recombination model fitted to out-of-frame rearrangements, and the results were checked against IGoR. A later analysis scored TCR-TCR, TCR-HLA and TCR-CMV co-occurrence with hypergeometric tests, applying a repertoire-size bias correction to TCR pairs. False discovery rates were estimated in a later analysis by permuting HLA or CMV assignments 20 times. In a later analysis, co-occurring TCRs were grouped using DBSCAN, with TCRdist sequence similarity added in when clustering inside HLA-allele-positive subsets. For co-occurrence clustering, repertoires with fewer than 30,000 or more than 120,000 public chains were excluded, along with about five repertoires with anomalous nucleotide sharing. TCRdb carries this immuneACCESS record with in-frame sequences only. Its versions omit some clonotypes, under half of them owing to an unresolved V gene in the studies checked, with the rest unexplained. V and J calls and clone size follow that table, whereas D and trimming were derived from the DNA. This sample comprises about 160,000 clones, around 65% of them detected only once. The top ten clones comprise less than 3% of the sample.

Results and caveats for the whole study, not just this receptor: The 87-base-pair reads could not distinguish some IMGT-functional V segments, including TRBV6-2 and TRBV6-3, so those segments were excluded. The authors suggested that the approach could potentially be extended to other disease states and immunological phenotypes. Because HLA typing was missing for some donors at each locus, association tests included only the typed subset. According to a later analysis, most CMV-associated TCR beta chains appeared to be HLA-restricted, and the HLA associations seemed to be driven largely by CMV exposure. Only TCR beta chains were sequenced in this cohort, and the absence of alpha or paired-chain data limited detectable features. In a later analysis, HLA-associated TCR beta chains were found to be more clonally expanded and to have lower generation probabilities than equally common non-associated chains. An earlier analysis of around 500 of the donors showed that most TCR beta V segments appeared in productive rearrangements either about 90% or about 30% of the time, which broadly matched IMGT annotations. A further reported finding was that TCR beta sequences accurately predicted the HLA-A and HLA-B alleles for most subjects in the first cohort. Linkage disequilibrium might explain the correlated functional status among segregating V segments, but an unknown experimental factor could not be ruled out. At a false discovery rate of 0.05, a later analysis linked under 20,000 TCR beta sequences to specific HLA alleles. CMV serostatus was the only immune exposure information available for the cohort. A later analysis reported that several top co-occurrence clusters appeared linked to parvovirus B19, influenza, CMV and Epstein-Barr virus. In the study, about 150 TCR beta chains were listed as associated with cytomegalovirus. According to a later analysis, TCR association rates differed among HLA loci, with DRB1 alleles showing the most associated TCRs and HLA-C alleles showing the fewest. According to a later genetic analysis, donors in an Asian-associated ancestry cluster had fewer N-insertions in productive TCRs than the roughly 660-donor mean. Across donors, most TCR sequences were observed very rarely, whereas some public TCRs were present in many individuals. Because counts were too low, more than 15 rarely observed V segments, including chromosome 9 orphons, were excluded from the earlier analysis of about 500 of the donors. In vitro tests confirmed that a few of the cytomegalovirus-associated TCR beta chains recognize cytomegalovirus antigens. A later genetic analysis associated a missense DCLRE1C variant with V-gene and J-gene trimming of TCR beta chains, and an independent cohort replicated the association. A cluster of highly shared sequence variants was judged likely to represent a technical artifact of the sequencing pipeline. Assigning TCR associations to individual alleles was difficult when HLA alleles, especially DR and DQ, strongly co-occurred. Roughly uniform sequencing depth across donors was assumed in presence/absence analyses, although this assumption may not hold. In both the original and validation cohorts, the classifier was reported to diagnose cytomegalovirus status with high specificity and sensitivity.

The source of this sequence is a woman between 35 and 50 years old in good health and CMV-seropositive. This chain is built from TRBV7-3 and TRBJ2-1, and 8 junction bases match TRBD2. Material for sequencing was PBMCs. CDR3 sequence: CASSRGLANEQFF. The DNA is TGTGCCAGCAGCCGAGGACTAGCTAATGAGCAGTTCTTC.